This section outlines one TCR beta chain sequence together with its context. The data were obtained in a study of T cells expressing NK-cell markers. The CDR3 extends over 16 amino acids. Germline loops: CDR1 MNHNY, CDR2 SVGAGI (reference sequence). With UMIs, 5'RACE template switching was used to make TCR beta cDNA. TCRdb re-called the 5' RACE reads, yielding one record per CDR3 amino acid sequence without DNA. This sample contains about 370,000 distinct CDR3 sequences. The receptor was isolated from a woman aged 45-60 years in good health. V usage is TRBV6-6 and J usage is TRBJ2-5; TCRdb names TRBD1, which stays unverified in the absence of DNA. The specimen sequenced was blood T cells: a sorted CD56 or NKG2C T cell subset, CD4+ or CD8+ T cells, or bulk PBMC T cells (not recorded which). CDR3 protein: CASSLLSTGIGETQYF.